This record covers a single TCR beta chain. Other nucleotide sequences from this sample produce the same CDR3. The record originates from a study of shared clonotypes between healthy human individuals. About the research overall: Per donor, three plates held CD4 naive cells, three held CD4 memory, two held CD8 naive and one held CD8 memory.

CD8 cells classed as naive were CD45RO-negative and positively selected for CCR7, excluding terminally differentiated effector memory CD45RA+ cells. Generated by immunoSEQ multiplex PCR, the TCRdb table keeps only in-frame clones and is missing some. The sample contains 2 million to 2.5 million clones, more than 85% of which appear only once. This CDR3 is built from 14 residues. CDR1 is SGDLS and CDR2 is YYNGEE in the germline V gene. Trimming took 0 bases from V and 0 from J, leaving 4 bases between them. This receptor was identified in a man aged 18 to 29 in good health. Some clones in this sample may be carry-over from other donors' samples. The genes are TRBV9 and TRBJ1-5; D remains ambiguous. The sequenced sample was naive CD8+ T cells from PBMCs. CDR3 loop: CASSVEGSNQPQHF. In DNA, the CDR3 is TGTGCCAGCAGCGTAGAGGGTAGCAATCAGCCCCAGCATTTT.